The present entry profiles one TCR beta chain with its context. The antigen remains unidentified. The assay was immunoSEQ multiplex PCR, and TCRdb's table has in-frame clones only and misses some. The sample includes over 65,000 clones, about nine tenths seen only once; the top ten take approximately 9.9%. These data originate in a study of OX40 agonist ivuxolimab in advanced cancers. Looking at the study overall: Cancers in dose escalation were hepatocellular, melanoma, renal cell and head and neck. Participants could have had prior anti-PD-1, anti-PD-L1 or anti-CTLA-4 therapy, and 40% had some.

V dropped 0 bases and J dropped 3; count of bases not matched to a gene: 10. This CDR3 region has 18 residues. Germline CDR1 SGHAT, CDR2 FQNNGV. Overall study findings and caveats: Clonal expansion was among the lowest in partial responders at 0.1-3.0 mg/kg, especially CD8+.

This chain joins TRBV11-2 and TRBJ2-1, with 8 bases matching TRBD2. Sequenced here: CD4+ or CD8+ T cells sorted from blood, sampled in a trial of the OX40 agonist ivuxolimab. The receptor comes from an adult with an advanced solid tumor such as melanoma, head and neck, liver or kidney cancer. This CDR3 is CASSLDLRVAGSYNEQFF. The CDR3 DNA follows: TGTGCCAGCAGCTTAGATCTTCGGGTAGCGGGGAGCTACAATGAGCAGTTCTTC.